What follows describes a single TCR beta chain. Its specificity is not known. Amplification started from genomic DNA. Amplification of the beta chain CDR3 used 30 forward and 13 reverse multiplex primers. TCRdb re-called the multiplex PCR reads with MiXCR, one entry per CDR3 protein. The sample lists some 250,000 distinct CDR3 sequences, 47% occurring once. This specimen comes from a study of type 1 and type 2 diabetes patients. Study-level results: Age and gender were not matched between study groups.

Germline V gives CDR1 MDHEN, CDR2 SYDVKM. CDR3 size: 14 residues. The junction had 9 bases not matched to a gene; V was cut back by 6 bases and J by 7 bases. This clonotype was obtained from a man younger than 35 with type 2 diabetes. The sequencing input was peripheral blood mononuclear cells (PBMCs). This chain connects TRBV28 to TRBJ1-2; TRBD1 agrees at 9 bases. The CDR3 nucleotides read TGTGCCAGCAGGCCCGGGACAGGGTGGAGTGGCTACACCTTC. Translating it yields CASRPGTGWSGYTF.